Described below is a single T cell receptor beta chain sequence and its context. Its specificity is not known. Germline and genes: mouse. The record originates from a study of tissue T cells after allogeneic stem cell transplantation. Regarding the study as a whole: Sampling depth was limited, and the cohort was small and clinically varied.

TCRbeta CDR3 was sequenced at survey depth with template counts. Profiling relied on immunoSEQ multiplex PCR, and the TCRdb table lists in-frame clones only, not all of them. Of about 50,000 clones detected, around 73% appear once; the ten largest clones hold roughly 0.66%. The clonotype originates from a pool of C57BL/6 mice in good health. The specimen was sorted cells pooled from one or two spleens.

The CDR3: CASSPGQNQAPLF. The CDR3 bases that were read are TGTGCCAGCAGCCCCGGACAGAACCAGGCTCCGCTT. The genes are TRBV4 and TRBJ1-5, with TRBD1 as a possible D gene (6 bases). The read comes to an end 1 residue before the CDR3 does, leaving the germline J gene to fill in the end. This CDR3 is 13 amino acids long. Trimming cost V 5 bases and J 4 bases, with 9 bases left between them. Germline V gene sequence: CDR1 LGHDT, CDR2 YNNKQL (reference sequence).